Each of the 2 T cell receptor beta chains below was sequenced from the same sample in a study of identical twins. TCRdb re-called the 5' RACE reads with MiXCR, one entry per CDR3 protein. This sample has around 1.7 million distinct CDR3 sequences, with around 33% found just once. Sequencing was done on a sample of cord blood. The receptors stem from a newborn girl in good health.

This chain's CDR3 is CASSEAGASFEQYF. The CDR3 DNA follows: TGTGCCAGCAGTGAAGCCGGGGCGAGTTTCGAGCAGTACTTC. The V call is TRBV6-1, the J call TRBJ2-7; D may match TRBD1 or TRBD2 (5 bases each). Looked up from germline, CDR1 is MNHNS and CDR2 is SASEGT. The germline V and J ends were trimmed by 0 bases and 6 bases, with 12 bases remaining between them. This CDR3 is built from 14 residues.

The chain is built from TRBV20-1 and TRBJ2-1; D is possibly TRBD1 (5 bases). V was shortened by 5 bases and J by 2 bases, with 13 bases between the two germline ends. In germline, CDR1 is DFQATT, CDR2 SNEGSKA (reference sequence). The CDR3 consists of 14 residues. CDR3 loop: CSAWGDRPYNEQFF. CDR3 in DNA: TGCAGTGCTTGGGGCGATAGGCCCTACAATGAGCAGTTCTTC.